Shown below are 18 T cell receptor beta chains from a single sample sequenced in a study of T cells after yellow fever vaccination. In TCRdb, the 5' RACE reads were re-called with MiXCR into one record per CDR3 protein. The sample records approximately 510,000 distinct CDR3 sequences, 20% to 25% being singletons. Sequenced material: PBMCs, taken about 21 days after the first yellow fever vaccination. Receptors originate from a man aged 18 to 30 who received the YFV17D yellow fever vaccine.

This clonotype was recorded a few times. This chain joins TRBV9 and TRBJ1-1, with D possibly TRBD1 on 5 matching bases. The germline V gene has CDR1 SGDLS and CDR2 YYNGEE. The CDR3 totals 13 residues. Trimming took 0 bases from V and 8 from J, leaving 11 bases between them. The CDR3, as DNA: TGTGCCAGCAGCGTAGTAGGGGAGGGGGAAGCTTTCTTT. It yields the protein CASSVVGEGEAFF.

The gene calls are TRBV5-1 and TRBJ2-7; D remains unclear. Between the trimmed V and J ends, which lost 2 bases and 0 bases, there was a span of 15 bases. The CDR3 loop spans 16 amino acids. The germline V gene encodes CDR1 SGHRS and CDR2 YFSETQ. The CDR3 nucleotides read TGCGCCAGCAGCTTCGGGCTGGGAATTACCTCCTACGAGCAGTACTTC. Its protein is CASSFGLGITSYEQYF.

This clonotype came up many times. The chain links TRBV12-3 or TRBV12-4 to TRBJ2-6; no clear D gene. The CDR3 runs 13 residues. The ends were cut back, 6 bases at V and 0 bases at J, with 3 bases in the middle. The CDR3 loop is CASSSSGANVLTF. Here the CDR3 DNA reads TGTGCCAGCAGCTCCTCTGGGGCCAACGTCCTGACTTTC.

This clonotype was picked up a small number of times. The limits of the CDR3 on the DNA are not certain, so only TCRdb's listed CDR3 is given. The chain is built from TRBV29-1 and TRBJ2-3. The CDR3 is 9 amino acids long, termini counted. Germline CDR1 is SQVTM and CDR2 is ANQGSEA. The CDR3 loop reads CSVGSGINF.

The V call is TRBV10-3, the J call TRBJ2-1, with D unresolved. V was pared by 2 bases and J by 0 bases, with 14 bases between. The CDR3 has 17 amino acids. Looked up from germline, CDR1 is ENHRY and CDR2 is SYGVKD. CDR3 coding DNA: TGTGCCATCAGTGAGGGTACCGGGTCCAGCTCCTACAATGAGCAGTTCTTC. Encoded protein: CAISEGTGSSSYNEQFF.

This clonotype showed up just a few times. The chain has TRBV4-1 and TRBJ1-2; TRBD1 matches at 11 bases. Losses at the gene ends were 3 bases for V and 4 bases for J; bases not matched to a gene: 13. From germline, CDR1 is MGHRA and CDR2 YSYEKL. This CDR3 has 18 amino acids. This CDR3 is CASSQNGQGAPGFYGYTF. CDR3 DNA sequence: TGCGCCAGCAGCCAGAACGGACAGGGGGCGCCGGGTTTCTATGGCTACACCTTC.

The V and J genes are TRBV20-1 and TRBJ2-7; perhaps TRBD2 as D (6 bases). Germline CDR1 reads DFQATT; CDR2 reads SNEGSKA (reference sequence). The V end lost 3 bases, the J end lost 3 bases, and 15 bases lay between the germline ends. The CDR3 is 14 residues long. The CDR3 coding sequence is TGCAGTGCTAGTTCGGCGGGGCGCCGCTACGAGCAGTACTTC. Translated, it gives CSASSAGRRYEQYF.

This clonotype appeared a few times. CDR3 residues: CAISRKGLAGGPETQYF. CDR3 nucleotide sequence: TGTGCCATCAGTCGAAAGGGACTAGCGGGGGGCCCGGAGACCCAGTACTTC. V is TRBV10-3 and J is TRBJ2-5; 15 bases fit TRBD2. J gave up 5 bases and V 5 bases, and 9 bases lay outside the gene matches. This CDR3 has 17 residues. The V gene's germline CDR1 is ENHRY and CDR2 SYGVKD.

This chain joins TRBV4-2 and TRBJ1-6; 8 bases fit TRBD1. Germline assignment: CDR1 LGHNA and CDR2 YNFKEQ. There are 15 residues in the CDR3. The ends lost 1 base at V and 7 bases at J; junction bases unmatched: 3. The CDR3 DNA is TGTGCCAGCAGCCAAGCAGACAGGGGCAATTCACCCCTCCACTTT. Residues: CASSQADRGNSPLHF.

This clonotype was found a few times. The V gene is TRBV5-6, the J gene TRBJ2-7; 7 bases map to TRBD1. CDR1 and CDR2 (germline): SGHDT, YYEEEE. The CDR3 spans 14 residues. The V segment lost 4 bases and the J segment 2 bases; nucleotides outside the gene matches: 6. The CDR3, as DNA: TGTGCCAGCAGCGCCGGGACAGAAGCCTACGAGCAGTACTTC. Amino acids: CASSAGTEAYEQYF.

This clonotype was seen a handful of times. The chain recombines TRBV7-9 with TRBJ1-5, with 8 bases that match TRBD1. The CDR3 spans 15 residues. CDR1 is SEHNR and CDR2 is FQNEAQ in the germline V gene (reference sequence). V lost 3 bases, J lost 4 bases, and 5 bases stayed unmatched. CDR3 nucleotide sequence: TGTGCCAGCAGCTTCGGGACAGGAGCTAATCAGCCCCAGCATTTT. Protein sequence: CASSFGTGANQPQHF.

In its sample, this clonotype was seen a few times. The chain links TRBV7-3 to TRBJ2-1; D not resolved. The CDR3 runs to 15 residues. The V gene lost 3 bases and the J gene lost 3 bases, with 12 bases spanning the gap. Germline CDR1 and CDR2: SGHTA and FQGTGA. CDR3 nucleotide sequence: TGTGCCAGCAGCTTGGGCCTAGGGATCTACAATGAGCAGTTCTTC. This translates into CASSLGLGIYNEQFF.

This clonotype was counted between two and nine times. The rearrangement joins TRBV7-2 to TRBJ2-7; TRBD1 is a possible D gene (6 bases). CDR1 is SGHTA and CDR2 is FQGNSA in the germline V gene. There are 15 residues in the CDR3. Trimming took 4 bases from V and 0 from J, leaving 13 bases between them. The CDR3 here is CASSSGVGSSYEQYV. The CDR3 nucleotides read TGTGCCAGCAGCTCAGGGGTCGGTAGCTCCTACGAGCAGTACGTC.

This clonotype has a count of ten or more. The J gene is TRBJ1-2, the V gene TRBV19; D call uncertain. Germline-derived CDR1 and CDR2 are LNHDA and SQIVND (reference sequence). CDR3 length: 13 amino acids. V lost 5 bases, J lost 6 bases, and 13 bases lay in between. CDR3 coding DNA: TGTGCCAGTAGTGATCGGAAGCGGGATGGCTACACCTTC. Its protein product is CASSDRKRDGYTF.

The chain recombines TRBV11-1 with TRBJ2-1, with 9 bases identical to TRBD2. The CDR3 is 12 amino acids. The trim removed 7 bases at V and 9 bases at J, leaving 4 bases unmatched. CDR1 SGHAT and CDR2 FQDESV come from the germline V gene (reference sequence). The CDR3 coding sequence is TGTGCCAGCAAAAGCGGGGGGACTGAGCAGTTCTTC. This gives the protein CASKSGGTEQFF.

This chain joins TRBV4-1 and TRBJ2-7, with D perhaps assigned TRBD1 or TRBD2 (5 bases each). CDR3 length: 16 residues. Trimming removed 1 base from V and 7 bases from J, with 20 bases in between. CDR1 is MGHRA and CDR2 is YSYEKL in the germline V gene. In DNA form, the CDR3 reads TGCGCCAGCAGCCAAGCTGAGGGTGGGGGATCAAGGGAGCAGTACGTC. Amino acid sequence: CASSQAEGGGSREQYV.

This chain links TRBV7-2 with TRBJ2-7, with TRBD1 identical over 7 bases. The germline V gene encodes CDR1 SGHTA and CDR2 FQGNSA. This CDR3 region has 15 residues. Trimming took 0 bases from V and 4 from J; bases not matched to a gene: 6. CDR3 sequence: CASSLARGGQYEQYF. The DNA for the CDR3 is TGTGCCAGCAGCTTAGCGCGAGGGGGCCAGTACGAGCAGTACTTC.

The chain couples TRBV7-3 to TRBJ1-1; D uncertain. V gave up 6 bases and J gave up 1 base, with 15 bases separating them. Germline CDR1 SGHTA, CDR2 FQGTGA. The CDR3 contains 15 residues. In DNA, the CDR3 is TGTGCCAGCAGTCCCGGACTCGGGCGGAACACTGAAGCTTTCTTT. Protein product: CASSPGLGRNTEAFF.